This T cell receptor (beta chain) was recorded in a study of beta chain features in type 1 diabetes (dated by TCRdb to 2016 to 2019). Study-level background: Mean age, gender distribution, total cell number and subset yield did not differ between patients and healthy donors. In the study, recently diagnosed type 1 diabetes patients and matched healthy donors were compared on the TCRB repertoires of their sorted circulating CD4+ T cell subsets. Whereas all 30 or so donors provided naive and central memory subsets, regulatory and stem cell-like memory subsets were isolated from just 8 patients and roughly eight healthy donors. A total of roughly 99,000,000 sorted cells were examined across all samples, and the number of cells per subset was strongly correlated with RNA yield. Study-wide findings and limitations: The naive, central memory and regulatory TCRB repertoires appeared to resemble one another more closely among patients than among healthy donors. Sequencing cDNA rather than genomic DNA could over-represent highly expressing activated cells, although activation and CD3 levels did not differ between groups. PCR may preferentially amplify shorter templates, but because patient and control samples were amplified and corrected together, any resulting skew would affect both groups equally. Because the HLA sub-analyses included only small numbers of individuals, any influence of HLA type on TCRB rearrangement was left unresolved. In all four CD4+ subsets, TCRB CDR3 length was moderately but significantly shorter in type 1 diabetes patients. Fewer insertions and more nucleotide deletions at VDJ recombination sites were observed in patients with type 1 diabetes, implying thymic rearrangement abnormalities.

A single peripheral blood draw of about 120 mL on average was collected from each donor into heparinised tubes. Using a panel that included CD45RO, CCR7, CD25, CD127, CD95 and CD27, naive, central memory, regulatory and stem cell-like memory CD4+ T cells were sorted on a BD FACSAria II. A purity above 98% was achieved for all sorted populations. PBMCs were isolated right away by Lymphoprep density gradient centrifugation and were stained directly, without culture. So that batch effects would be minimized, each experiment stained and sorted samples in pairs, pairing one healthy donor with one patient. In its sample, this clone was seen a few times. The antigen this receptor binds is unknown. No qualities accompany the bases; no much larger clone lies one base away. All of the isolated RNA was reverse transcribed with the High Capacity cDNA Reverse Transcription Kit, so expressed TCRB transcripts were sequenced. For stem cell-like memory T cell samples, survey-depth immunoSEQ sequencing was used, averaging about 1.01 million total reads per sample. Sorted cells were lysed in RLT buffer and RNA was extracted with DNase-treated RNeasy Micro or Mini kits, depending on cell number. Each cell subset was processed on its own to prevent cross-contamination, while patient and healthy donor samples were processed together. Using the immunoSEQ multiplex PCR, TCRB sequences were amplified from cDNA into 87-bp fragments spanning the CDR3 region. Amplicons were sequenced on the Illumina HiSeq platform. In the original analysis: Synthetic template baselines were used to correct PCR bias computationally, reads within Hamming distance 2 were collapsed together, and singletons that could not be merged were discarded. By aligning reads against IMGT, V, D and J genes, CDR3 length, and insertions or deletions at six rearrangement sites were assigned. Clonotype counts were normalized to sorted cell number within each subset before computing true diversity and Gini coefficients with the tcR R package. Repertoire sharing was quantified using the overlap coefficient calculated on TCRB nucleotide sequences. Sourced from immuneACCESS, this table was stored by TCRdb with only in-frame sequences that have V and J called. A share of the clones is absent; for the studies checked, an unresolved V gene accounts for under half, and the remainder has no known explanation. V, J and clone size are taken as reported in that table, and D and trimming were inferred from the DNA itself. The sample includes roughly 47,000 clones, with just under 45% observed a single time. The ten largest clones represent roughly 0.13% of the sample.

What was sequenced was stem cell memory CD4+ T cells from blood. The cell subset or site label corresponds to: stem cell-like memory CD4+ T cells. The sequence was obtained from a man aged 25-45 years with type 1 diabetes.

Read as DNA, the sequence is TGCGCCAGCAGGGCGGGGTCCACAGATACGCAGTATTTT. Its amino acids are CASRAGSTDTQYF. The chain couples TRBV5-1 to TRBJ2-3; tentative D gene TRBD2, with 6 bases matching. The V end loses 5 bases and the J end loses 2 bases, and a stretch of 9 bases separates them. There are 13 amino acids in the CDR3, from cysteine to phenylalanine inclusive. Kept here is only the CDR3 DNA, which spans 39 bases and is read in frame from base 1. According to the germline V gene, CDR1 reads SGHRS and CDR2 reads YFSETQ.